Sequencing of this T cell receptor beta chain was carried out in a study of T cells after yellow fever vaccination. Findings and limits, study-wide: It was a small share of clonotypes that appeared in both CD4 and CD8 compartments.

The trim removed 3 bases at V and 3 bases at J, leaving 10 bases unmatched. The germline V gene encodes CDR1 SGHNT and CDR2 YYREEE (reference sequence). The CDR3 has 16 amino acids. TCRdb re-called the 5' RACE reads with MiXCR, one entry per CDR3 protein. This sample has 300,000 or so distinct CDR3 sequences, with roughly 8% found just once. This clonotype was observed a few times. Its specificity is unknown. The gene calls are TRBV5-4 and TRBJ2-7; 9 nucleotides agree with TRBD1. The clonotype was recovered from a young man who received the YFV17D yellow fever vaccine. The sample here was PBMCs, taken about 49 days after the first yellow fever vaccination. For the CDR3, the DNA is TGTGCCAGCAGCTCTGATCCGGGACAGGGTCGCTACGAGCAGTACTTC. This translates into CASSSDPGQGRYEQYF.